Following are 20 T cell receptor beta chains from one sample sequenced in a study of cytomegalovirus exposure and HLA in healthy donors. Use of 60 Vbeta and 13 Jbeta primers characterized the PCR. Sequencing used immunoSEQ multiplex PCR; TCRdb keeps in-frame clones, though not all of them. Here the sample spans 55,000 to 70,000 clones, about four fifths being singletons. The sample taken for sequencing was PBMCs. The source of these receptors is a woman aged 35 to 49 in good health and CMV-seronegative.

The chain links TRBV11-2 to TRBJ2-2, with 7 bases aligning to TRBD1. The length of the CDR3 is 14 residues. Germline-derived CDR1 and CDR2 are SGHAT and FQNNGV. Trimming removed 3 bases from V and 5 bases from J; junction bases left unmatched: 3. The CDR3 nucleotides read TGTGCCAGCAGCTTGACAGGGTTGACCGGGGAGCTGTTTTTT. Translating gives CASSLTGLTGELFF.

The J gene is TRBJ2-1, the V gene TRBV10-1; 7 nucleotides match TRBD2. Germline lookup yields CDR1 WNHNN and CDR2 SYGVQD (reference sequence). The CDR3 consists of 13 residues. CDR3 DNA: TGCGGCCACTCTAGCGGATTTTACAATGAGCAGTTCTTC. Translation gives CGHSSGFYNEQFF.

This clone came up once. The chain joins TRBV18 to TRBJ1-1, with D unresolved. The CDR3 totals 13 residues. V shed 3 bases and J shed 4 bases, with 9 bases lying between them. Germline CDR1 KGHSH, CDR2 LQKENI. CDR3 protein: CASSPSPGTEAFF. In DNA form, the CDR3 reads TGTGCCAGCTCACCGTCCCCGGGCACTGAAGCTTTCTTT.

This chain connects TRBV7-2 to TRBJ2-1, with 9 positions matching TRBD2. Germline values: CDR1 SGHTA, CDR2 FQGNSA. With V trimmed by 5 bases and J by 5 bases, 4 bases remained unmatched. The CDR3 has 14 residues. The CDR3 coding sequence is TGTGCCAGCAGCAGGATAGCGGGAGACAATGAGCAGTTCTTC. This translates into CASSRIAGDNEQFF.

The V gene is TRBV28, the J gene TRBJ2-7; no clear D. From germline, CDR1 is MDHEN and CDR2 SYDVKM. This CDR3 contains 12 residues. V gave up 4 bases and J gave up 6 bases, with 10 bases separating them. CDR3 bases: TGTGCCAGCAGTTCCCCGTATCTCGAGCAGTACTTC. Its protein product is CASSSPYLEQYF.

V usage is TRBV28 and J usage is TRBJ2-5, with D perhaps matching TRBD2 (6 bases). Looked up from germline, CDR1 is MDHEN and CDR2 is SYDVKM. The CDR3 sequence is 13 residues long. Trimming left V 2 bases short and J 4 bases short, with 8 bases between. The DNA for the CDR3 is TGTGCCAGCAGTTTACAGGGAGGAGAGACCCAGTACTTC. Protein: CASSLQGGETQYF.

This chain connects TRBV7-2 to TRBJ2-2; 10 nucleotides agree with TRBD2. Germline V gene sequence: CDR1 SGHTA, CDR2 FQGNSA. The V gene end was trimmed by 1 base and the J gene end by 2 bases; junction bases not matched to a gene: 7. The CDR3 length is 18 residues. The CDR3 loop is CASSLEVQREGNTGELFF. The CDR3, as DNA: TGTGCCAGCAGCTTAGAAGTTCAGCGGGAGGGTAACACCGGGGAGCTGTTTTTT.

The chain employs TRBV2 and TRBJ2-4; D is ambiguous. This CDR3 spans 15 amino acids. Germline V gene data show CDR1 as SNHLY and CDR2 as FYNNEI. The V and J ends lost 4 bases and 0 bases respectively, with 10 bases between them. The CDR3 nucleotides are TGTGCCAGCAGTGTTGAAGGAGTAGCCAAAAACATTCAGTACTTC. This codes for CASSVEGVAKNIQYF.

In this sample, this clone turned up a few times. The rearrangement links TRBV4-1 to TRBJ1-1, with TRBD1 matching 8 bases. V trimming: 0 bases; J trimming: 4 bases; junction bases outside the gene matches: 13. The CDR3 runs 18 residues. Germline CDR1 and CDR2: MGHRA and YSYEKL. The CDR3 DNA is TGCGCCAGCAGCCAAGATGAGGGGGACAGGAGGGGTGGCACTGAAGCTTTCTTT. The encoded protein is CASSQDEGDRRGGTEAFF.

V and J are TRBV6-1 and TRBJ1-1; possible D gene TRBD1, 5 bases. The CDR3 consists of 15 residues. The V end lost 3 bases, the J end lost 1 base, and 12 bases lay between the germline ends. CDR1 is MNHNS, CDR2 SASEGT, per germline. The CDR3 DNA is TGTGCCAGCAGTGAGGGCATCGGGGGGAACACTGAAGCTTTCTTT. Residues: CASSEGIGGNTEAFF.

The rearrangement uses TRBV2 and TRBJ2-1, with D perhaps matching TRBD2 (7 bases). V was shortened by 8 bases and J by 4 bases, with 15 bases between the two germline ends. The CDR3 runs 14 residues. Germline values: CDR1 SNHLY, CDR2 FYNNEI. CDR3 protein: CASGLEGGYNEQFF. The DNA of the CDR3 is TGTGCCAGCGGCCTGGAGGGGGGGTACAATGAGCAGTTCTTC. The full variable domain, with the rest looked up from reference TRBV2 and TRBJ2-1, is EPEVTQTPSHQVTQMGQEVILRCVPISNHLYFYWYRQILGQKVEFLVSFYNNEISEKSEIFDDQFSVERPDGSNFTLKIRSTKLEDSAMYFCASGLEGGYNEQFFGPGTRLTVL.

Here the CDR3 DNA reads TGCGCCAGCAGCCTCTCGGGGGGGTTCTCCACTGAAGCTTTCTTT. As protein: CASSLSGGFSTEAFF. The V gene is TRBV4-3, the J gene TRBJ1-1, with D perhaps matching TRBD1 (5 bases). CDR3 length: 15 residues. V was trimmed by 4 bases and J by 4 bases, leaving 16 bases between them. The germline V gene encodes CDR1 LGHNA and CDR2 YSLEER.

The chain links TRBV27 to TRBJ2-7; D unclear. With 2 bases removed from V and 0 bases from J, the gap between germline ends came to 17 bases. This CDR3 spans 17 amino acids. In germline, CDR1 is MNHEY, CDR2 SMNVEV (reference sequence). This chain's CDR3 is CASSLRRLGADSYEQYF. The CDR3 DNA follows: TGTGCCAGCAGTTTACGACGGTTGGGCGCCGACTCCTACGAGCAGTACTTC.

The chain combines TRBV28 with TRBJ1-1, with TRBD1 as a possible D gene (6 bases). Trimming removed 2 bases at V and 1 base at J, with 14 bases between. Germline V CDR1 and CDR2: MDHEN, SYDVKM. The CDR3 loop spans 16 amino acids. CDR3 residues: CASSLRSWTENTEAFF. CDR3 coding DNA: TGTGCCAGCAGTTTACGATCGTGGACAGAGAACACTGAAGCTTTCTTT.

V and J are TRBV19 and TRBJ2-1; 8 nucleotides agree with TRBD1. Germline V gives CDR1 LNHDA, CDR2 SQIVND (reference sequence). The J segment lost 2 bases and the V segment lost 3 bases, leaving 6 bases of the junction unmatched. The CDR3 is 16 amino acids. CDR3 bases: TGTGCCAGTAGTATTTACAGGGGGACGACCTACAATGAGCAGTTCTTC. The encoded protein is CASSIYRGTTYNEQFF.

This clone was observed a handful of times. The CDR3 DNA reads as TGTGCCAGCAGTTCTGGCCGTTCGTACACTGAAGCTTTCTTT. It encodes CASSSGRSYTEAFF. The chain joins TRBV28 to TRBJ1-1; no clear D. The V gene lost 4 bases and the J gene lost 3 bases, with 12 bases spanning the gap. Germline loops: CDR1 MDHEN, CDR2 SYDVKM. The CDR3 contains 14 residues.

This sequence joins TRBV12-2 and TRBJ2-1; TRBD2 reflects the table's D call only, with no check against the DNA. TRBV12-2 is a pseudogene segment. The length of the CDR3 is 15 residues. The CDR3 loop reads CASRQAYGIYNEQFF. CDR3 DNA: TGTGCAAGTCGCCAAGCTTACGGGATATACAATGAGCAGTTCTTC.

This clone turned up a few times. This chain uses TRBV2 with TRBJ2-7; a possible D gene is TRBD2 (5 bases). CDR1 SNHLY and CDR2 FYNNEI come from the germline V gene. Trimming cost V 4 bases and J 1 base, with 8 bases left between them. The CDR3 sequence is 13 residues long. CDR3 coding DNA: TGTGCCAGCAGTGCGGACTTGTCCTACGAGCAGTACTTC. It specifies CASSADLSYEQYF.

This CDR3 is CASRTTGGYYGYTF. The DNA for the CDR3 is TGTGCCAGCAGGACTACAGGGGGGTACTATGGCTACACCTTC. The chain links TRBV27 to TRBJ1-2; 8 bases line up with TRBD1. The germline CDR1 and CDR2 sequences are MNHEY and SMNVEV (reference sequence). This CDR3 contains 14 residues. With 6 bases clipped from V and 3 bases from J, the junction kept 6 bases outside the gene matches.

The V call is TRBV5-6, the J call TRBJ2-5, with D possibly being TRBD1 (5 bases). The J call may be in error: the DNA end matches TRBJ2-7 better. Germline-derived CDR1 and CDR2 are SGHDT and YYEEEE. The CDR3 runs to 16 residues. The CDR3 protein is CASSAEEDKYPYEQYF. The CDR3 region has the DNA TGTGCCAGCAGCGCCGAAGAGGACAAGTATCCCTACGAGCAGTACTTC.